This T cell receptor (beta chain) came from a study of blood T cell repertoires in COVID-19. Study overall: Material from acute and convalescent COVID-19 was sourced from the United States, Italy and Spain. Nucleic acid was either cDNA or gDNA, and it came from T cells, B-cell-depleted T cells, or PBMCs.

Source study methods: Nucleated cell number was recorded as an estimate derived from reference gene primer amplification. Sequencing was performed with immunoSEQ multiplex PCR; in TCRdb, only in-frame clones are kept and a portion is missing. From that table come the V and J calls and clone size; the DNA was used to work out D and trimming. The sample lists approximately 120,000 clones, about 70% occurring once. Sequences were obtained from peripheral blood. The sequence came from a woman between 70 and 85 years old with acute or convalescent COVID-19.

CDR3 region: CASSDRGDQPQHF. The DNA of the CDR3 is TGCGCCAGCAGCGACAGGGGGGATCAGCCCCAGCATTTT. This chain links TRBV5-1 with TRBJ1-5; 9 nucleotides match TRBD1. The CDR3 length is 13 residues. J gave up 5 bases and V 4 bases, and 1 base lay outside the gene matches. In germline, CDR1 is SGHRS, CDR2 YFSETQ.